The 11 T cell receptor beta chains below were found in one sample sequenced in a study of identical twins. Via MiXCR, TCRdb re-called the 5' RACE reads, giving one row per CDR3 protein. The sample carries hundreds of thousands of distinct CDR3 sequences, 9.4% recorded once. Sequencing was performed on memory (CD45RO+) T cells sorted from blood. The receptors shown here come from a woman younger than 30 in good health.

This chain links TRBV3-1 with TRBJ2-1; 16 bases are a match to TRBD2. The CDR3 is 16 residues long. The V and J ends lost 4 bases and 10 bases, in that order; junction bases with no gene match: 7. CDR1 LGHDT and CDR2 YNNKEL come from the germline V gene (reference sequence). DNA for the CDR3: TGTGCCAGCAGCCCCCTGGGACTAGCGGGAGGGTTCGAGCAGTTCTTC. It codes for CASSPLGLAGGFEQFF.

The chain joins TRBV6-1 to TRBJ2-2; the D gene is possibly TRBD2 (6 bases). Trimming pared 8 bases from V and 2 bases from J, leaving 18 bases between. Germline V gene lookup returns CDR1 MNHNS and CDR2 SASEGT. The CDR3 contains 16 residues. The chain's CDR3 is CASQAFSGTNTGELFF. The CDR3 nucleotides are TGTGCCAGCCAAGCCTTTAGCGGAACTAACACCGGGGAGCTGTTTTTT.

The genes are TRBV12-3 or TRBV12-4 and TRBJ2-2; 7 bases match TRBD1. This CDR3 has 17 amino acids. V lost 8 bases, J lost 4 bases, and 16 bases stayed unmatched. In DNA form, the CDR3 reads TGTGCCAGCGTTCCTTTCGTGGGCCAGGGGGTCACCGGGGAGCTGTTTTTT. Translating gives CASVPFVGQGVTGELFF.

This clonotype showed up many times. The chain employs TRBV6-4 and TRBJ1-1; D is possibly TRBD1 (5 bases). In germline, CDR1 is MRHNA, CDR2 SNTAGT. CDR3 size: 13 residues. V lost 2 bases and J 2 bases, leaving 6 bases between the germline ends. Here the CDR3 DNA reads TGTGCCAGCAGTGACCGGGACAACACTGAAGCTTTCTTT. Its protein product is CASSDRDNTEAFF.

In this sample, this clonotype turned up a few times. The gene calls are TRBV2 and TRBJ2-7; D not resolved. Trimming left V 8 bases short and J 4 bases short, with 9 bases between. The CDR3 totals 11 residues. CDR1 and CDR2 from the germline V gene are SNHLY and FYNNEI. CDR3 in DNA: TGTGCCAGCCGGTACGCATACGAGCAGTACTTC. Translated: CASRYAYEQYF.

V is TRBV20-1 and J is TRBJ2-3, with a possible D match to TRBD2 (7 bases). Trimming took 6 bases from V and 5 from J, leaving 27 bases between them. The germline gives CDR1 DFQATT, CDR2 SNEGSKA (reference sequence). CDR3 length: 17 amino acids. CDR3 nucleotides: TGCAGTGCCCCAGAAGGGGGGGGCGGGATGAGGGGAGATACGCAGTATTTT. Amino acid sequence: CSAPEGGGGMRGDTQYF.

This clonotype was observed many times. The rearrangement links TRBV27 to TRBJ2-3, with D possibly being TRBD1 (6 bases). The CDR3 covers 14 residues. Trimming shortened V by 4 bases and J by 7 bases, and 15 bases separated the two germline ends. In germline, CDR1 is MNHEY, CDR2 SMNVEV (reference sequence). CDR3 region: CASSSQGKLNTQYF. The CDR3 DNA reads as TGTGCCAGCAGTTCCCAGGGGAAGCTTAATACGCAGTATTTT.

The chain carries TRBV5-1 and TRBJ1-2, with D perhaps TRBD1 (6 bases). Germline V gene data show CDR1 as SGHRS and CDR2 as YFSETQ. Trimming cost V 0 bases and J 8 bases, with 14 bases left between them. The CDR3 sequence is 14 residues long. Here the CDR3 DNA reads TGCGCCAGCAGCTTGGTTGCAGGGACATCGGGCTACACCTTC. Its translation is CASSLVAGTSGYTF.

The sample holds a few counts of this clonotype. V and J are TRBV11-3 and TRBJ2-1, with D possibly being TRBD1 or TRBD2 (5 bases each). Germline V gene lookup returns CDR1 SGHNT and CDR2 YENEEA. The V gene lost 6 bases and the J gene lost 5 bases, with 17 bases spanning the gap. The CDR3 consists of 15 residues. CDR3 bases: TGTGCCAGCAGTCCTACCCCGGGACGTAACAATGAGCAGTTCTTC. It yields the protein CASSPTPGRNNEQFF.

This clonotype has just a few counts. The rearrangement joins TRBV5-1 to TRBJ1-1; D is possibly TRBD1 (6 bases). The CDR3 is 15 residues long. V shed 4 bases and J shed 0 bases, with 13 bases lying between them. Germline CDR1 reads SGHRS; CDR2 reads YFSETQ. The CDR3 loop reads CASSGGQLMNTEAFF. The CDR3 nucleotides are TGCGCCAGCAGCGGAGGACAGTTAATGAACACTGAAGCTTTCTTT.

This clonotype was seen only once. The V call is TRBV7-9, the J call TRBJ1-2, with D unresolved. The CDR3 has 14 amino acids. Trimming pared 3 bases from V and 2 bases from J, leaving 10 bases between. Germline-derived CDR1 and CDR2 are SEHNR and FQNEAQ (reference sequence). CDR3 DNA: TGTGCCAGCAGCTTGTTAGGAAGCAACTATGGCTACACCTTC. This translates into CASSLLGSNYGYTF.